Presented here are 31 T cell receptor beta chains from one specimen sequenced in a study of blood T cell repertoires in COVID-19. Generated by immunoSEQ multiplex PCR, the TCRdb table keeps only in-frame clones and is missing some. The data contain 130,000 or so clones, about 86% of them singletons. Source material: PBMCs or T cells enriched from blood (not recorded which). The receptors were gathered from a man aged 40-49 years with acute COVID-19.

The chain employs TRBV11-3 and TRBJ2-1; D might be TRBD1 (6 bases). Germline-derived CDR1 and CDR2 are SGHNT and YENEEA. This CDR3 is 14 amino acids long. V dropped 2 bases and J dropped 3 bases, with 8 bases sitting between them. The DNA for the CDR3 is TGTGCCAGCAGCTTAACAGGGAACTACAATGAGCAGTTCTTC. Its translation: CASSLTGNYNEQFF.

The rearrangement links TRBV18 to TRBJ1-2, with TRBD1 as a possible D gene (5 bases). Germline CDR1 reads KGHSH; CDR2 reads LQKENI. This CDR3 is built from 12 residues. V was shortened by 2 bases and J by 8 bases, with 9 bases between the two germline ends. The chain's CDR3 is CASSPGASGYTF. CDR3 in DNA: TGTGCCAGCTCACCAGGGGCAAGCGGCTACACCTTC.

This chain joins TRBV3-1 (or the pseudogene TRBV3-2) and TRBJ2-3; D is perhaps TRBD1 (6 bases). Germline values: CDR1 LGHDT, CDR2 YNNKEL (reference sequence). This CDR3 region has 13 residues. Trimming stripped 8 bases from V and 3 bases from J, with 12 bases between. CDR3 DNA sequence: TGTGCCAGCCGCAGGACAGTAACAGATACGCAGTATTTT. This gives the protein CASRRTVTDTQYF.

This chain connects TRBV28 to TRBJ1-5; 8 bases map to TRBD1. There are 15 residues in the CDR3. The V gene end was trimmed by 6 bases and the J gene end by 7 bases; junction bases not matched to a gene: 11. Germline values: CDR1 MDHEN, CDR2 SYDVKM. The CDR3: CASSGDDRGEQPQHF. CDR3 in DNA: TGTGCCAGCAGCGGGGACGACAGGGGTGAGCAGCCCCAGCATTTT.

This clone was counted a few times. The gene calls are TRBV7-6 and TRBJ1-1, with TRBD1 identical over 10 bases. The CDR3 runs to 20 residues. Germline V CDR1 and CDR2: SGHVS, FNYEAQ. J gave up 1 base and V 4 bases, and 18 bases lay outside the gene matches. The CDR3 region is CASSSLPGQGRQQTNTEAFF. CDR3 coding DNA: TGTGCCAGCAGCTCACTACCGGGACAGGGGCGCCAACAAACGAACACTGAAGCTTTCTTT.

The V and J genes are TRBV6-5 and TRBJ2-7; D might be TRBD1 (6 bases). V was shortened by 7 bases and J by 3 bases, with 10 bases between the two germline ends. The CDR3 is 12 amino acids. Germline assignment: CDR1 MNHEY and CDR2 SVGAGI. The CDR3 coding sequence is TGTGCCAGCACCCTACAGGGCTACGAGCAGTACTTC. Translating it yields CASTLQGYEQYF.

This chain uses TRBV28 with TRBJ1-5; 8 nucleotides align to TRBD1. The CDR3 is 19 amino acids. The V gene's germline CDR1 is MDHEN and CDR2 SYDVKM. Germline trimming cut 3 bases from V and 6 bases from J; bases unmatched to any gene: 19. The CDR3: CASSFRNLFQGAKGQPQHF. Here the CDR3 DNA reads TGTGCCAGCAGTTTCCGTAATCTCTTCCAGGGGGCGAAGGGTCAGCCCCAGCATTTT.

The chain carries TRBV28 and TRBJ1-6; D unclear. This CDR3 spans 14 amino acids. The germline V and J ends were trimmed by 10 bases and 7 bases, with 17 bases remaining between them. Germline loops: CDR1 MDHEN, CDR2 SYDVKM. In nucleotides, the CDR3 is TGTGCCATGGGAGGGTATCCGGGGAATTCACCCCTCCACTTT. Translating it yields CAMGGYPGNSPLHF.

There are a few counts of this clone. The CDR3 bases are TGCGCCAGCAGCCAAGTGGAACTAGCGGCGAACACCGGGGAGCTGTTTTTT. Amino acids: CASSQVELAANTGELFF. The J gene is TRBJ2-2, the V gene TRBV4-1, with TRBD2 matching over 8 bases. J gave up 0 bases and V 1 base, and 4 bases lay outside the gene matches. From germline, CDR1 is MGHRA and CDR2 YSYEKL. This CDR3 is 17 amino acids long.

The chain is built from TRBV2 and TRBJ2-2, with D possibly TRBD1 on 6 matching bases. V was trimmed by 7 bases and J by 5 bases, leaving 17 bases between them. Germline CDR1 SNHLY, CDR2 FYNNEI. CDR3 length: 15 residues. Here the CDR3 reads CASKWQGQGTGELFF. In DNA, the CDR3 is TGTGCCAGCAAGTGGCAGGGGCAGGGGACCGGGGAGCTGTTTTTT.

In this sample, this clone turned up a few times. The V call is TRBV7-9, the J call TRBJ2-7; TRBD1 might be the D (5 bases). Germline CDR1 is SEHNR and CDR2 is FQNEAQ (reference sequence). Deletions cut 1 base from V and 7 bases from J, with 5 bases between. The CDR3 contains 11 residues. In DNA form, the CDR3 reads TGTGCCAGCAGCTTAGGACAGGAGCAGTACTTC. As protein: CASSLGQEQYF.

This clone was counted between two and nine times. V is TRBV6-4 and J is TRBJ2-1; D may be TRBD2 (6 bases). Germline-derived CDR1 and CDR2 are MRHNA and SNTAGT. CDR3 length: 15 residues. V shed 3 bases and J shed 6 bases, with 15 bases lying between them. The DNA for the CDR3 is TGTGCCAGCAGTGAGGTTAGCGGTTCGGGCAATGAGCAGTTCTTC. Translated: CASSEVSGSGNEQFF.

The chain carries TRBV5-1 and TRBJ2-1, with 7 bases aligning to TRBD1. The V and J ends lost 4 bases and 9 bases, in that order; junction bases with no gene match: 10. There are 14 residues in the CDR3. Germline CDR1 reads SGHRS; CDR2 reads YFSETQ. The CDR3 region is CASSVQGLQGEQFF. As DNA, the CDR3 is TGCGCCAGCAGCGTACAGGGGCTACAGGGTGAGCAGTTCTTC.

Only a few counts were recorded for this clone. The chain joins TRBV5-1 to TRBJ1-1, with 9 bases that match TRBD1. The trim removed 0 bases at V and 1 base at J, leaving 1 base unmatched. The germline gives CDR1 SGHRS, CDR2 YFSETQ. This CDR3 has 15 amino acids. This chain's CDR3 is CASSLGTGANTEAFF. CDR3 DNA: TGCGCCAGCAGCTTGGGGACAGGGGCGAACACTGAAGCTTTCTTT.

The chain carries TRBV12-5 and TRBJ2-1; possible D gene TRBD1, 5 bases. Trimming stripped 0 bases from V and 1 base from J, with 10 bases between. Germline V gives CDR1 LGHNT, CDR2 FRNRAP. CDR3 length equals 16 residues. In DNA form, the CDR3 reads TGTGCTAGTGGTTTGGTACCTCAGGGTTCCTACAATGAGCAGTTCTTC. Its translation: CASGLVPQGSYNEQFF.

This clone was counted only a few times. The rearrangement joins TRBV7-9 to TRBJ1-2; D not certain. Germline V gene sequence: CDR1 SEHNR, CDR2 FQNEAQ (reference sequence). The V and J ends lost 5 bases and 8 bases respectively, with 15 bases between them. CDR3 size: 13 residues. Here the CDR3 DNA reads TGTGCCAGCAGCCTAGACATTCTCGGGGGCTACACCTTC. Translated, it gives CASSLDILGGYTF.

The rearrangement joins TRBV7-3 to TRBJ2-1; 15 positions match TRBD2. There are 15 residues in the CDR3. Germline-derived CDR1 and CDR2 are SGHTA and FQGTGA. Germline trimming cut 5 bases from V and 7 bases from J; bases unmatched to any gene: 3. The CDR3 DNA reads TGTGCCAGCAGCCCGGGACTAGCGGGAGGTAATGAGCAGTTCTTC. This sequence encodes CASSPGLAGGNEQFF.

This clone has a single count. The gene calls are TRBV27 and TRBJ1-6, with 8 bases identical to TRBD1. Trimming cost V 6 bases and J 7 bases; bases outside gene matches: 8. Germline loops: CDR1 MNHEY, CDR2 SMNVEV (reference sequence). This CDR3 has 15 residues. CDR3 bases: TGTGCCAGCAGGCTGACAGGGGTTGGGAATTCACCCCTCCACTTT. It is translated as CASRLTGVGNSPLHF.

The J gene is TRBJ2-5, the V gene TRBV9, with 8 bases lining up with TRBD2. The V gene's germline CDR1 is SGDLS and CDR2 YYNGEE. The junction had 4 bases not matched to a gene; V was cut back by 4 bases and J by 2 bases. This CDR3 region has 14 residues. For the CDR3, the DNA is TGTGCCAGCAGCTTGGGGACTAGTCAAGAGACCCAGTACTTC. Protein sequence: CASSLGTSQETQYF.

The J gene is TRBJ2-2, the V gene TRBV7-2; D gene unclear. Germline V gene lookup returns CDR1 SGHTA and CDR2 FQGNSA. The CDR3 consists of 13 residues. V was pared by 5 bases and J by 9 bases, with 13 bases between. The CDR3 bases are TGTGCCAGCAGCCCTCGAATGGCCCGGGAGCTGTTTTTT. It translates to CASSPRMARELFF.

V gene TRBV28 combines with J gene TRBJ1-5; D is unclear. The germline V and J ends were trimmed by 10 bases and 1 base, with 11 bases remaining between them. Germline V gives CDR1 MDHEN, CDR2 SYDVKM. This CDR3 contains 13 residues. The CDR3 is CATYSSSNQPQHF. In nucleotides, the CDR3 is TGTGCCACCTACAGTTCGAGCAATCAGCCCCAGCATTTT.

The V gene is TRBV14, the J gene TRBJ2-1; D is ambiguous. The CDR3 is made up of 18 amino acids. Germline V gives CDR1 SGHDN, CDR2 FVKESK. Between the trimmed V and J ends, which lost 0 bases and 0 bases, there was a span of 15 bases. CDR3 sequence reads: CASSQDPPSLYSYNEQFF. The CDR3 nucleotides read TGTGCCAGCAGCCAAGATCCTCCGAGTCTTTACTCCTACAATGAGCAGTTCTTC.

V gene TRBV6-6 combines with J gene TRBJ1-4; 12 bases map to TRBD1. With 5 bases clipped from V and 3 bases from J, the junction kept 10 bases outside the gene matches. The germline V gene has CDR1 MNHNY and CDR2 SVGAGI (reference sequence). The CDR3 is 18 amino acids. CDR3 region: CASSPIPGQGAPNEKLFF. In DNA, the CDR3 is TGTGCCAGCAGTCCTATTCCGGGACAGGGGGCTCCTAATGAAAAACTGTTTTTT.

V and J are TRBV27 and TRBJ1-1; D is ambiguous. Per germline, CDR1 MNHEY and CDR2 SMNVEV (reference sequence). There are 12 residues in the CDR3. Deletions cut 4 bases from V and 6 bases from J, with 9 bases between. This CDR3 is CASSSGSSEAFF. The CDR3 DNA reads as TGTGCCAGCAGTTCAGGTTCCTCTGAAGCTTTCTTT.

The J gene is TRBJ1-1, the V gene TRBV6-5, with 8 bases lining up with TRBD1. From germline, CDR1 is MNHEY and CDR2 SVGAGI. V shed 5 bases and J 1 base; nucleotides not matched to a gene: 3. The CDR3 is made up of 14 amino acids. The CDR3 sequence: CASSRDRGNTEAFF. The CDR3 nucleotides are TGTGCCAGCAGTAGAGACAGGGGGAACACTGAAGCTTTCTTT.

This clone was recorded a few times. This rearrangement joins TRBV10-1 to TRBJ1-5; TRBD1 matches at 7 bases. In germline, CDR1 is WNHNN, CDR2 SYGVQD (reference sequence). The CDR3 has 13 residues. Germline trimming cut 5 bases from V and 6 bases from J; bases unmatched to any gene: 4. CDR3 nucleotide sequence: TGCGCCAGCAGTCCAGGGGGGACTCAGCCCCAGCATTTT. Its translation: CASSPGGTQPQHF.

Notes on this clone: One end of the junction is discordant with germline, which a read error may explain. The gene calls are TRBV5-6 and TRBJ2-7, with TRBD2 matching over 9 bases. Looked up from germline, CDR1 is SGHDT and CDR2 is YYEEEE. The CDR3 totals 14 residues. CDR3 sequence: CASRLAGDSHEQYF. The CDR3 nucleotides read TGTGCCAGCCGCTTAGCGGGAGACTCCCACGAGCAGTACTTC.

This clone was counted a single time. The chain joins TRBV24-1 to TRBJ2-1; possible D gene TRBD2, 6 bases. Between the trimmed V and J ends, which lost 6 bases and 5 bases, there was a span of 13 bases. The length of the CDR3 is 14 residues. Germline V lookup: CDR1 KGHDR, CDR2 SFDVKD. This CDR3 reads CATSSGEVNNEQFF. DNA of the CDR3: TGTGCCACCAGTTCGGGAGAGGTTAACAATGAGCAGTTCTTC.

This clone was found a few times. The chain employs TRBV7-2 and TRBJ1-5, with D possibly TRBD1 on 5 matching bases. The CDR3 is 15 amino acids. The germline V gene encodes CDR1 SGHTA and CDR2 FQGNSA. V lost 0 bases and J 7 bases, leaving 13 bases between the germline ends. CDR3 sequence: CASSLAGAMSQPQHF. The CDR3 DNA reads TGTGCCAGCAGCTTAGCAGGGGCTATGAGCCAGCCCCAGCATTTT.

The V and J genes are TRBV9 and TRBJ2-7; the D gene is possibly TRBD1 (5 bases). The CDR3 loop spans 15 amino acids. Deletions cut 1 base from V and 4 bases from J, with 15 bases between. Germline V lookup: CDR1 SGDLS, CDR2 YYNGEE. The CDR3 coding sequence is TGTGCCAGCAGCGTACAAGGGGATTGGTTGTACGAGCAGTACTTC. It codes for CASSVQGDWLYEQYF.

V is TRBV27 and J is TRBJ1-2, with a possible D match to TRBD1 (6 bases). This CDR3 is built from 12 residues. Germline CDR1 and CDR2: MNHEY and SMNVEV (reference sequence). The V and J ends lost 5 bases and 6 bases respectively, with 10 bases between them. In DNA form, the CDR3 reads TGTGCCAGCAGTCTCACAGGGCATGGCTACACCTTC. Translation gives CASSLTGHGYTF.